This T cell receptor (beta chain) stems from a study of cytomegalovirus exposure and HLA in healthy donors. Study-wide context: There were 350 to 400 genotyped donors. Of these, roughly 80% fell in the genetic ancestry cluster associated with self-reported Caucasian donors.

General study points: Donors were assumed by presence/absence analyses to have roughly uniform sequencing depth. The study had only CMV serostatus as immune exposure information. Another analysis was done later, and it associated around 15,000 TCR beta sequences with HLA alleles at 0.05 false discovery rate.

The primer mix had 60 Vbeta and 13 Jbeta primers. Generated by immunoSEQ multiplex PCR, the TCRdb table keeps only in-frame clones and is missing some. Altogether fewer than 150,000 clones are present, roughly 80% being singletons, with the ten largest covering almost 5%. The CDR3 loop spans 15 amino acids. Per germline, CDR1 MNHEY and CDR2 SMNVEV (reference sequence). V shed 6 bases and J 5 bases; nucleotides not matched to a gene: 6. Turning to this clone: As yet, its antigen is unknown.

Input material: PBMCs. The genes are TRBV27 and TRBJ2-2, with 10 nucleotides matching TRBD1. The sequence was obtained from a man in his forties or fifties in good health and CMV-seropositive. The chain's CDR3 is CASRLRTGGTGELFF. In DNA form, the CDR3 reads TGTGCCAGCAGGCTCCGGACAGGGGGAACCGGGGAGCTGTTTTTT.